Following are 29 T cell receptor beta chains from one sample sequenced in a study of vaccination and CD4 T cells after COVID-19. One entry per CDR3 protein results from TCRdb running MiXCR on the PCR reads. This sample yields approximately 21,000 distinct CDR3 sequences, of which less than 75% are seen a single time; 0.8% to 1% belongs to the top ten. This material consisted of CD4+ T cells from blood, taken before SARS-CoV-2 vaccination. The receptors derive from a human donor who had recovered from COVID-19.

The chain joins TRBV10-3 to TRBJ2-2; TRBD1 aligns across 7 bases. Trimming removed 3 bases from V and 3 bases from J; junction bases left unmatched: 4. Germline V gene data show CDR1 as ENHRY and CDR2 as SYGVKD. This CDR3 has 15 residues. The CDR3 nucleotides read TGTGCCATCAGTGAAAGGGACAGTGACACCGGGGAGCTGTTTTTT. It yields the protein CAISERDSDTGELFF.

The chain links TRBV20-1 to TRBJ2-3, with 12 bases matching TRBD2. J lost 2 bases, V lost 4 bases, and 7 bases had no gene match. Germline loops: CDR1 DFQATT, CDR2 SNEGSKA (reference sequence). CDR3 size: 16 residues. CDR3 amino acids: CSAMGTSGPYTDTQYF. CDR3 DNA sequence: TGCAGTGCTATGGGGACTAGCGGGCCGTACACAGATACGCAGTATTTT.

This clonotype was detected only a few times. The V and J genes are TRBV2 and TRBJ1-5; D remains ambiguous. V was trimmed by 7 bases and J by 2 bases, leaving 9 bases between them. This CDR3 comprises 13 residues. Looked up from germline, CDR1 is SNHLY and CDR2 is FYNNEI. For the CDR3, the DNA is TGTGCCAGCACCGGGCCACGCAATCAGCCCCAGCATTTT. As protein: CASTGPRNQPQHF.

The table lists this clonotype with a count of one. The chain couples TRBV2 to TRBJ1-1; 9 bases are a match to TRBD1. V lost 6 bases, J lost 3 bases, and 2 bases stayed unmatched. CDR3 size: 13 residues. Germline CDR1 is SNHLY and CDR2 is FYNNEI. The CDR3: CASSTGGYTEAFF. The CDR3 DNA is TGTGCCAGCAGCACAGGGGGCTACACTGAAGCTTTCTTT.

The chain recombines TRBV19 with TRBJ1-2, with a weak D call TRBD1 (6 bases). Between the trimmed V and J ends, which lost 3 bases and 4 bases, there was a span of 12 bases. The length of the CDR3 is 14 residues. The germline V gene has CDR1 LNHDA and CDR2 SQIVND (reference sequence). The CDR3 region is CASSIGGPGYGYTF. CDR3 DNA sequence: TGTGCCAGTAGTATCGGGGGGCCAGGCTATGGCTACACCTTC.

This rearrangement joins TRBV30 to TRBJ2-3; TRBD2 aligns across 11 bases. Per the germline V gene, CDR1 is GTSNPN and CDR2 is SVGIG (reference sequence). V lost 3 bases and J lost 2; bases outside the gene matches: 1. The CDR3 consists of 14 residues. The CDR3 is CAWRGLAVTDTQYF. Written as DNA, the CDR3 is TGTGCCTGGAGGGGACTAGCGGTCACAGATACGCAGTATTTT.

The rearrangement joins TRBV7-9 to TRBJ1-3, with 7 bases aligning to TRBD1. The V and J ends lost 5 bases and 3 bases, in that order; junction bases with no gene match: 4. The germline gives CDR1 SEHNR, CDR2 FQNEAQ (reference sequence). The CDR3 length is 14 residues. The CDR3 region is CASSRGGGGNTIYF. DNA for the CDR3: TGTGCCAGCAGCCGAGGGGGCGGTGGAAACACCATATATTTT.

V gene TRBV20-1 combines with J gene TRBJ2-2; D might be TRBD1 or TRBD2, each matching 6 bases. Germline V gene lookup returns CDR1 DFQATT and CDR2 SNEGSKA (reference sequence). The ends were cut back, 6 bases at V and 3 bases at J, with 20 bases in the middle. This CDR3 is 16 amino acids long. The CDR3 here is CSASPGGGWDTGELFF. The CDR3 DNA reads TGCAGTGCCTCTCCAGGAGGGGGTTGGGACACCGGGGAGCTGTTTTTT.

V usage is TRBV25-1 and J usage is TRBJ1-6, with 7 bases matching TRBD1. CDR1 and CDR2 from the germline V gene are MGHDK and SYGVNS. V lost 6 bases, J lost 7 bases, and 9 bases stayed unmatched. This CDR3 has 15 residues. CDR3 bases: TGTGCCAGCAGGCAAACAGGGGTGGGGAATTCACCCCTCCACTTT. Protein product: CASRQTGVGNSPLHF. The entire variable domain, with the rest obtained from reference TRBV25-1 and TRBJ1-6, is as follows: EADIYQTPRYLVIGTGKKITLECSQTMGHDKMYWYQQDPGMELHLIHYSYGVNSTEKGDLSSESTVSRIRTEHFPLTLESARPSHTSQYLCASRQTGVGNSPLHFGNGTRLTVT.

The rearrangement joins TRBV7-9 to TRBJ2-7; 7 positions agree with TRBD1. V lost 5 bases to trimming and J lost 4 bases; unmatched junction nucleotides: 8. Germline V gene data show CDR1 as SEHNR and CDR2 as FQNEAQ (reference sequence). The CDR3 has 14 residues. The CDR3 protein is CASSPRDRAYEQYF. The CDR3 DNA is TGTGCCAGCAGCCCACGGGACAGAGCTTACGAGCAGTACTTC.

The J gene is TRBJ2-3, the V gene TRBV20-1, with 9 bases matching TRBD2. This CDR3 has 17 amino acids. Germline lookup yields CDR1 DFQATT and CDR2 SNEGSKA (reference sequence). The J segment lost 4 bases and the V segment lost 0 bases, leaving 11 bases of the junction unmatched. CDR3 DNA: TGCAGTGCTAGAGACGTTTCCAGCGGGGGGCCTTCAGATACGCAGTATTTT. Residues: CSARDVSSGGPSDTQYF.

The chain employs TRBV7-9 and TRBJ2-2, with a tentative D call TRBD2 (6 bases). Germline-derived CDR1 and CDR2 are SEHNR and FQNEAQ (reference sequence). Trimming shortened V by 1 base and J by 7 bases, and 7 bases separated the two germline ends. CDR3 size: 13 residues. In DNA, the CDR3 is TGTGCCAGCAGCTTAGAGACTAGCGGGGAGCTGTTTTTT. This encodes CASSLETSGELFF.

This clonotype was seen a few times. The genes are TRBV27 and TRBJ1-2; maybe TRBD1 (6 bases). This CDR3 comprises 14 residues. Deletions cut 4 bases from V and 3 bases from J, with 12 bases between. Germline V gene sequence: CDR1 MNHEY, CDR2 SMNVEV (reference sequence). The CDR3 loop is CASSSDGQYYGYTF. DNA of the CDR3: TGTGCCAGCAGTTCCGACGGACAGTACTATGGCTACACCTTC.

This clonotype was detected a few times. V gene TRBV6-1 combines with J gene TRBJ1-5; maybe TRBD1 (5 bases). The CDR3 length is 15 residues. Trimming left V 4 bases short and J 4 bases short, with 14 bases between. Germline CDR1 reads MNHNS; CDR2 reads SASEGT. The CDR3 is CASSVLRQQNQPQHF. CDR3 sequence (DNA): TGTGCCAGCAGTGTTTTGCGACAGCAAAATCAGCCCCAGCATTTT.

The V call is TRBV9, the J call TRBJ2-5, with TRBD1 as a possible D gene (6 bases). V was cut by 2 bases and J by 1 base, with 12 bases left in between. CDR1 and CDR2 (germline): SGDLS, YYNGEE. The CDR3 contains 15 residues. This chain's CDR3 is CASSVAPDSQETQYF. Here the CDR3 DNA reads TGTGCCAGCAGCGTGGCTCCGGACAGCCAAGAGACCCAGTACTTC.

This rearrangement joins TRBV11-2 to TRBJ2-7, with D perhaps TRBD1 (6 bases). The CDR3 spans 13 residues. V lost 6 bases and J lost 4, with 13 bases in between. Per the germline V gene, CDR1 is SGHAT and CDR2 is FQNNGV. CDR3: CASRRDTRYEQYF. The CDR3 nucleotides read TGTGCCAGCAGGAGGGACACTCGATACGAGCAGTACTTC.

The V gene is TRBV7-2, the J gene TRBJ2-7, with TRBD2 as a possible D gene (5 bases). Trimming pared 5 bases from V and 2 bases from J, leaving 16 bases between. The CDR3 runs to 15 residues. The germline V gene has CDR1 SGHTA and CDR2 FQGNSA. The CDR3 DNA reads TGTGCCAGCAGCCCCCGGGCGGGTTCGGCCTACGAGCAGTACTTC. This translates into CASSPRAGSAYEQYF.

The chain has TRBV27 and TRBJ1-5, with D perhaps matching TRBD1 (5 bases). The CDR3 consists of 14 residues. V shed 4 bases and J shed 6 bases, with 13 bases lying between them. Germline V gene data show CDR1 as MNHEY and CDR2 as SMNVEV (reference sequence). This CDR3 reads CASSSQGFGQPQHF. CDR3 in DNA: TGTGCCAGCAGTTCCCAGGGTTTCGGTCAGCCCCAGCATTTT.

The genes are TRBV4-2 and TRBJ2-3; 14 positions agree with TRBD2. The CDR3 has 18 residues. V shed 1 base, J shed 0 bases, and the junction held 3 bases outside the gene matches. The germline V gene has CDR1 LGHNA and CDR2 YNFKEQ. The chain's CDR3 is CASSQGLAGGPSTDTQYF. The CDR3 bases are TGTGCCAGCAGCCAAGGACTAGCGGGAGGGCCTAGCACAGATACGCAGTATTTT.

This clonotype has a handful of counts. The rearrangement uses TRBV28 and TRBJ1-6; no clear D gene. The CDR3 runs 15 residues. The V gene lost 3 bases and the J gene lost 4 bases, with 10 bases spanning the gap. The germline V gene has CDR1 MDHEN and CDR2 SYDVKM. The CDR3 is CASSFGGNYNSPLHF. Written as DNA, the CDR3 is TGTGCCAGCAGTTTCGGAGGGAATTATAATTCACCCCTCCACTTT.

J is TRBJ2-7 and V is TRBV28; D might be TRBD1 or TRBD2, each matching 5 bases. V was clipped by 3 bases and J by 5 bases, with 20 bases between them. The germline V gene has CDR1 MDHEN and CDR2 SYDVKM. This CDR3 has 16 amino acids. Written as DNA, the CDR3 is TGTGCCAGCAGTTTTTCGACGGGGACGGTAGGGCACGAGCAGTACTTC. It yields the protein CASSFSTGTVGHEQYF.

The table lists this clonotype with a few counts. The chain is built from TRBV20-1 and TRBJ2-5; D possibly uses TRBD1 or TRBD2 (5 bases each). Trimming pared 6 bases from V and 3 bases from J, leaving 14 bases between. The CDR3 spans 13 residues. Looked up from germline, CDR1 is DFQATT and CDR2 is SNEGSKA (reference sequence). The CDR3, as DNA: TGCAGTGCCGCCCGGGACCAAGAAGAGACCCAGTACTTC. Its protein is CSAARDQEETQYF.

This clonotype was counted only a few times. This chain joins TRBV7-3 and TRBJ2-3; the D gene is possibly TRBD2 (5 bases). Per germline, CDR1 SGHTA and CDR2 FQGTGA. The CDR3 is 13 residues long. The ends were cut back, 5 bases at V and 5 bases at J, with 11 bases in the middle. CDR3 amino acids: CASSPPGRDTQYF. In DNA, the CDR3 is TGTGCCAGCAGCCCCCCTGGGAGAGATACGCAGTATTTT.

V and J are TRBV5-1 and TRBJ2-5; 9 nucleotides line up with TRBD1. CDR1 is SGHRS and CDR2 is YFSETQ in the germline V gene. The CDR3 has 16 amino acids. V lost 4 bases to trimming and J lost 4 bases; unmatched junction nucleotides: 11. CDR3 DNA: TGCGCCAGCAGCCAGCCGCCCGGGACAGGGAGAGAGACCCAGTACTTC. As protein: CASSQPPGTGRETQYF.

The J gene is TRBJ2-3, the V gene TRBV5-1, with TRBD2 as a possible D gene (6 bases). CDR1 is SGHRS and CDR2 is YFSETQ in the germline V gene. V lost 5 bases and J lost 4, with 11 bases in between. The CDR3 spans 13 residues. The DNA for the CDR3 is TGCGCCAGCAGGGGGGGTGCAGCAGATACGCAGTATTTT. It codes for CASRGGAADTQYF.

The rearrangement uses TRBV6-5 and TRBJ2-7; TRBD1 aligns across 7 bases. This CDR3 has 17 amino acids. The V gene's germline CDR1 is MNHEY and CDR2 SVGAGI. V trimming: 2 bases; J trimming: 0 bases; junction bases outside the gene matches: 10. Written as DNA, the CDR3 is TGTGCCAGCAGTTACGCCCAAAGGACAGGCGTCTCCTACGAGCAGTACTTC. Translated, it gives CASSYAQRTGVSYEQYF.

This rearrangement joins TRBV12-3 or TRBV12-4 to TRBJ2-5; D might be TRBD1 or TRBD2, each matching 6 bases. This CDR3 has 16 amino acids. V was trimmed by 7 bases and J by 2 bases, leaving 20 bases between them. The CDR3 spells CASTGEQGQNQETQYF. The CDR3, as DNA: TGTGCCAGCACGGGGGAGCAGGGGCAAAATCAAGAGACCCAGTACTTC.

The table lists this clonotype with a count of one. The chain is built from TRBV20-1 and TRBJ2-5, with 11 bases lining up with TRBD2. Germline V gene lookup returns CDR1 DFQATT and CDR2 SNEGSKA (reference sequence). V lost 2 bases, J lost 5 bases, and 7 bases stayed unmatched. This CDR3 has 15 residues. The CDR3 here is CSARWLAGGSETQYF. The CDR3 nucleotides read TGCAGTGCTAGATGGCTAGCGGGAGGTTCTGAGACCCAGTACTTC.

The chain uses TRBV7-9 and TRBJ1-1, with unresolved D. V dropped 2 bases and J dropped 10 bases, with 8 bases sitting between them. CDR3 length: 11 residues. Per the germline V gene, CDR1 is SEHNR and CDR2 is FQNEAQ (reference sequence). The CDR3 bases are TGTGCCAGCAGCTTACTGGGGAGAGCTTTCTTT. Translation gives CASSLLGRAFF.